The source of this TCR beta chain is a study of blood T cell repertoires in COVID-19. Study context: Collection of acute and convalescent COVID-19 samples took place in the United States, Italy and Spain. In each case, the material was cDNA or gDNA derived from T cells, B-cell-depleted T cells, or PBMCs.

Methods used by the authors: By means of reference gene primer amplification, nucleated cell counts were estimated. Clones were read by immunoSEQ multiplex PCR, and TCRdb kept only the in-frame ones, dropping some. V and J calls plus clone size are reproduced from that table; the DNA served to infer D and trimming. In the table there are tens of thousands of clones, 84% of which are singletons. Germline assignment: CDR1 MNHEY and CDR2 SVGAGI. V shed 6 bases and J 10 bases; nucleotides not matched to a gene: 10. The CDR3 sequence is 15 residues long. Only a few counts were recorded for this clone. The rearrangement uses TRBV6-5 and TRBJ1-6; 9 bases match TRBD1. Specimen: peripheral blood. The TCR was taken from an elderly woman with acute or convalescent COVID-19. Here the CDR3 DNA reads TGTGCCAGCAGGTCAGCAGGGACAGGGAACTCACCCCTCCACTTT. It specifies CASRSAGTGNSPLHF.